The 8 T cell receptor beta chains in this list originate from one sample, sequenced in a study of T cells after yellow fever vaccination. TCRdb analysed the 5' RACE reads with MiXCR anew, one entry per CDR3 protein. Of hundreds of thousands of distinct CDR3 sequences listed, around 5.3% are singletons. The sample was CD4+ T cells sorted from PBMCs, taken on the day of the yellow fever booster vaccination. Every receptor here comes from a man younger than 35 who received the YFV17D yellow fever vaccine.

Here the CDR3 DNA reads TGTGCCAGCAGTGTCGATAGCGGGGGGGGGTCTACGCAGTATTTT. Translation: CASSVDSGGGSTQYF. This rearrangement joins TRBV2 to TRBJ2-3, with TRBD2 matching 11 bases. Trimming cost V 4 bases and J 8 bases; bases outside gene matches: 8. The CDR3 spans 15 residues. The germline V gene encodes CDR1 SNHLY and CDR2 FYNNEI.

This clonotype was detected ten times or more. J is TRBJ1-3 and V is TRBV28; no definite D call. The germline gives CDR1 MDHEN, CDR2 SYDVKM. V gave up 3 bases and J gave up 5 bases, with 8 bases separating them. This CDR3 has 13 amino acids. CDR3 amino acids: CASSFSRRNTIYF. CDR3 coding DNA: TGTGCCAGCAGTTTTAGTCGTAGAAACACCATATATTTT.

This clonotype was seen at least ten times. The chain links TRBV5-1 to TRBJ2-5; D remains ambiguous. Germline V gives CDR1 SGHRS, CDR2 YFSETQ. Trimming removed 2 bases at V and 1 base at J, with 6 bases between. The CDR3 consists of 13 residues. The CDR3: CASSLSTQETQYF. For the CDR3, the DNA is TGCGCCAGCAGCTTAAGCACCCAAGAGACCCAGTACTTC.

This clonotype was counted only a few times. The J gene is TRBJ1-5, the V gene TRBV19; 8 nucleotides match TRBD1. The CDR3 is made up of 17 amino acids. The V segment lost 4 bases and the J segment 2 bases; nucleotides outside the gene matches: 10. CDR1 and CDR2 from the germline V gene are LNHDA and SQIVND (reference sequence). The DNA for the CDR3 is TGTGCCAGTAGTACACGCCCAGGACAGGGAGGCAATCAGCCCCAGCATTTT. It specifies CASSTRPGQGGNQPQHF.

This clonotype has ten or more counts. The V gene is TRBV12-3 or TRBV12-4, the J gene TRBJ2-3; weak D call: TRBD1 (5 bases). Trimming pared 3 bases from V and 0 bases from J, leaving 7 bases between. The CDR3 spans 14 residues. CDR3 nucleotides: TGTGCCAGCAGTTTTGGACATAGCACAGATACGCAGTATTTT. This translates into CASSFGHSTDTQYF.

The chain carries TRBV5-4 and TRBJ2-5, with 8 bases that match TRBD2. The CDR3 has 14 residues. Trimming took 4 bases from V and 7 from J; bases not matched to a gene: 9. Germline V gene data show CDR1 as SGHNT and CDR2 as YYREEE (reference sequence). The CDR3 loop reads CASSLLAVTTTQYF. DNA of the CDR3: TGTGCCAGCAGCCTACTAGCGGTGACTACGACCCAGTACTTC. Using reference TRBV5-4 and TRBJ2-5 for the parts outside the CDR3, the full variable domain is ETGVTQSPTHLIKTRGQQVTLRCSSQSGHNTVSWYQQALGQGPQFIFQYYREEENGRGNFPPRFSGLQFPNYSSELNVNALELDDSALYLCASSLLAVTTTQYFGPGTRLLVL.

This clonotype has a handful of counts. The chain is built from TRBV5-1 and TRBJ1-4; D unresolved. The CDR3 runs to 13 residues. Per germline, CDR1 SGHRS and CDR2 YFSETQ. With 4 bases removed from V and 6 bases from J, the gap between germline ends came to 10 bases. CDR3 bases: TGCGCCAGCAGCCCGATGACGGATGAAAAACTGTTTTTT. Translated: CASSPMTDEKLFF. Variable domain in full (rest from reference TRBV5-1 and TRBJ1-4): KAGVTQTPRYLIKTRGQQVTLSCSPISGHRSVSWYQQTPGQGLQFLFEYFSETQRNKGNFPGRFSGRQFSNSRSEMNVSTLELGDSALYLCASSPMTDEKLFFGSGTQLSVL.

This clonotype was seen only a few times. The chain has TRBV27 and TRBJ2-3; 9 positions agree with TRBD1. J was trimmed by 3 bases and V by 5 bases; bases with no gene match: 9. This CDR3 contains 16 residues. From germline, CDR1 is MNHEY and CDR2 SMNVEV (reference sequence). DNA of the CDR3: TGTGCCAGCAGTACCCGGACAGGGGTAGGGACAGATACGCAGTATTTT. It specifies CASSTRTGVGTDTQYF.